This T cell receptor beta chain was profiled in a study of T cell changes during pregnancy in multiple sclerosis (dated by TCRdb to between 2018 and 2021). At the level of the whole study: Changes in the T cell repertoire over the course of pregnancy were examined in this study in women with multiple sclerosis.

The method was the immunoSEQ multiplex PCR assay. Drawn from immuneACCESS, this table holds only the in-frame rearrangements with V and J called that TCRdb kept. Clones are partly lost; checked studies trace under half to an unresolved V gene and leave the rest unexplained. The sample table contains 57,000 or so clones; only one count was recorded for approximately 91% of them. Under 2% of the sample is taken by the ten largest. Remarks on this clone: There is no known antigen for this receptor. Within one base of it there is no much larger clone, and no base qualities were kept.

V lost 5 bases and J lost 4 bases, and the count of bases not matched to a germline gene is 13. The CDR3 runs 17 amino acids, cysteine and phenylalanine included. The entry retains the CDR3 DNA only, 51 bases that are in frame from base 1. The germline V gene supplies CDR1 KGHSH and CDR2 LQKENI. The sample consisted of peripheral blood, taken in the first trimester of pregnancy. The rearranged segments are TRBV18 and TRBJ1-4; a stretch of 7 junction bases matches TRBD1. This TCR was recovered from a female donor with multiple sclerosis, enrolled in a pregnancy study. The CDR3 region has the sequence CASSNDAGQTNNEKLFF. The sequenced DNA: TGTGCCAGCTCAAACGACGCGGGACAGACAAATAATGAAAAACTGTTTTTT.